This entry lists 28 T cell receptor beta chains sequenced from one sample in a study of regulatory T cells in long-lasting Graves disease. Noted time point: newly diagnosed GD, antithyroid drugs for less than 3 months. The TCR library was prepared using RNA isolated from PBMCs. In building TCR beta libraries, iRepertoire HTBI primers were used together with Arm-PCR of CDR3 regions. TCRdb itself ran the multiplex PCR reads through MiXCR, one entry per CDR3 protein. The data show hundreds of thousands of distinct CDR3 sequences, with 16% seen just once and about 12% held by the top ten. These data were also reused for a study on T cells in Graves' hyperthyroidism and ophthalmopathy.

The sequencing here drew on peripheral blood mononuclear cells (PBMCs), taken at new diagnosis, from a patient treated with antithyroid drugs. The receptors originated from a man aged 18 to 30 with Graves disease.

This clonotype occurred a few times. The chain has TRBV5-1 and TRBJ2-2; TRBD1 matches at 7 bases. Germline trimming cut 4 bases from V and 7 bases from J; bases unmatched to any gene: 4. This CDR3 has 13 amino acids. The germline V gene has CDR1 SGHRS and CDR2 YFSETQ. CDR3 DNA: TGCGCCAGCAGCCTACAGGGGAACGGGGAGCTGTTTTTT. This translates into CASSLQGNGELFF. Supplemented by reference TRBV5-1 and TRBJ2-2, the full variable domain reads KAGVTQTPRYLIKTRGQQVTLSCSPISGHRSVSWYQQTPGQGLQFLFEYFSETQRNKGNFPGRFSGRQFSNSRSEMNVSTLELGDSALYLCASSLQGNGELFFGEGSRLTVL.

V gene TRBV5-1 combines with J gene TRBJ1-5; no clear D gene. The CDR3 runs to 16 residues. V gave up 0 bases and J gave up 0 bases, with 10 bases separating them. Germline CDR1 and CDR2: SGHRS and YFSETQ. The CDR3 coding sequence is TGCGCCAGCAGCTTGGGGGCAACAAGTAGCAATCAGCCCCAGCATTTT. This sequence encodes CASSLGATSSNQPQHF.

The V call is TRBV5-1, the J call TRBJ2-6; D is unclear. The V gene's germline CDR1 is SGHRS and CDR2 YFSETQ. The CDR3 totals 13 residues. V lost 4 bases and J lost 5, with 7 bases in between. CDR3 in DNA: TGCGCCAGCAGCCTAGGAAGGGCCAACGTCCTGACTTTC. This codes for CASSLGRANVLTF.

This clonotype was observed at least ten times. The chain combines TRBV20-1 with TRBJ2-7; 9 nucleotides agree with TRBD1. With 6 bases clipped from V and 2 bases from J, the junction kept 11 bases outside the gene matches. Looked up from germline, CDR1 is DFQATT and CDR2 is SNEGSKA (reference sequence). The CDR3 covers 15 residues. The CDR3 is CSANQGQGTPYEQYF. The CDR3 nucleotides are TGCAGTGCAAACCAGGGACAGGGAACACCCTACGAGCAGTACTTC.

This clonotype was found a few times. The chain links TRBV9 to TRBJ1-1; no reliable D call. Germline CDR1 and CDR2: SGDLS and YYNGEE. The CDR3 has 14 residues. V lost 4 bases and J 4 bases, leaving 14 bases between the germline ends. This CDR3 is CASSPVGSGTEAFF. The DNA of the CDR3 is TGTGCCAGCAGCCCCGTTGGATCCGGCACTGAAGCTTTCTTT.

The J gene is TRBJ2-4, the V gene TRBV4-1, with a weak D call TRBD1 (6 bases). Trimming pared 2 bases from V and 3 bases from J, leaving 14 bases between. Germline V lookup: CDR1 MGHRA, CDR2 YSYEKL. The CDR3 runs 16 residues. The DNA for the CDR3 is TGCGCCAGCAGCCAATTCGCAGGGGACGTCAAAAACATTCAGTACTTC. It encodes CASSQFAGDVKNIQYF.

There are many counts of this clonotype. The chain recombines TRBV30 with TRBJ2-3; TRBD2 matches at 7 bases. The CDR3 runs to 16 residues. J lost 2 bases, V lost 0 bases, and 8 bases had no gene match. The germline V gene has CDR1 GTSNPN and CDR2 SVGIG (reference sequence). The CDR3 here is CAWSVTRLALTDTQYF. The CDR3 region has the DNA TGTGCCTGGAGTGTAACCCGACTAGCTCTCACAGATACGCAGTATTTT.

This clonotype has at least ten counts. The CDR3 reads CASSPTSITGELFF. The CDR3 nucleotides read TGTGCCAGCAGTCCCACCTCTATCACCGGGGAGCTGTTTTTT. This rearrangement joins TRBV6-1 to TRBJ2-2; D unresolved. The CDR3 extends over 14 amino acids. V shed 5 bases and J shed 4 bases, with 11 bases lying between them. Germline values: CDR1 MNHNS, CDR2 SASEGT.

In its sample, this clonotype was seen a few times. The V gene is TRBV14, the J gene TRBJ2-1; 8 bases are a match to TRBD2. J was trimmed by 3 bases and V by 4 bases; bases with no gene match: 17. The CDR3 contains 19 residues. Germline V gives CDR1 SGHDN, CDR2 FVKESK. The CDR3 DNA sequence: TGTGCCAGCAGCCCATCTAAGACACCACTAGCGGAGAACTACAATGAGCAGTTCTTC. Residues: CASSPSKTPLAENYNEQFF.

This chain connects TRBV30 to TRBJ2-3; 14 bases agree with TRBD2. V dropped 3 bases and J dropped 7; count of bases not matched to a gene: 9. The CDR3 contains 16 residues. From germline, CDR1 is GTSNPN and CDR2 SVGIG (reference sequence). CDR3 in DNA: TGTGCCTGGAGAACAATGGGACTAGCGGGAGCGAATACGCAGTATTTT. Residues: CAWRTMGLAGANTQYF.

This clonotype was observed many times. The CDR3 DNA sequence: TGCAGTGCCAATCGGGACTCGTCTAACTATGGCTACACCTTC. This gives the protein CSANRDSSNYGYTF. The chain uses TRBV20-1 and TRBJ1-2; possible D gene TRBD1, 5 bases. The CDR3 consists of 14 residues. The germline V and J ends were trimmed by 6 bases and 0 bases, with 14 bases remaining between them. Germline V gene sequence: CDR1 DFQATT, CDR2 SNEGSKA (reference sequence).

This clonotype showed up just once. The chain recombines TRBV4-1 with TRBJ1-2, with D possibly TRBD1 on 6 matching bases. V lost 4 bases and J lost 1, with 7 bases in between. Germline V gene data show CDR1 as MGHRA and CDR2 as YSYEKL. The CDR3 has 13 residues. The CDR3 loop is CASSRDNNYGYTF. The CDR3 DNA follows: TGCGCCAGCAGCCGGGACAATAACTATGGCTACACCTTC.

This clonotype came up many times. The V and J genes are TRBV20-1 and TRBJ2-3, with 9 bases lining up with TRBD2. Germline CDR1 DFQATT, CDR2 SNEGSKA (reference sequence). CDR3 length equals 15 residues. The chain's CDR3 is CRGSSGTTSTDTQYF. CDR3 sequence (DNA): TGCAGAGGCTCTAGCGGGACTACTAGCACAGATACGCAGTATTTT.

The chain combines TRBV19 with TRBJ1-1; D might be TRBD1 (6 bases). The CDR3 totals 14 residues. V gave up 1 base and J gave up 3 bases, with 9 bases separating them. Looked up from germline, CDR1 is LNHDA and CDR2 is SQIVND (reference sequence). CDR3 coding DNA: TGTGCCAGTAGTATAGCAGGGGTTCACACTGAAGCTTTCTTT. It codes for CASSIAGVHTEAFF. Full variable domain (missing parts from reference TRBV19 and TRBJ1-1): DGGITQSPKYLFRKEGQNVTLSCEQNLNHDAMYWYRQDPGQGLRLIYYSQIVNDFQKGDIAEGYSVSREKKESFPLTVTSAQKNPTAFYLCASSIAGVHTEAFFGQGTRLTVV.

The chain links TRBV6-2 or TRBV6-3 to TRBJ2-7, with 7 bases that match TRBD2. CDR1 and CDR2 (germline): MNHEY, SVGEGT. The CDR3 is 14 residues long. The J segment lost 6 bases and the V segment lost 2 bases, leaving 7 bases of the junction unmatched. The CDR3: CASSYGSAGAEQYF. In DNA, the CDR3 is TGTGCCAGCAGTTACGGGTCTGCGGGAGCCGAGCAGTACTTC.

This clonotype was counted at least ten times. The chain links TRBV12-3 or TRBV12-4 to TRBJ1-2; no reliable D call. The V end was cut by 3 bases, the J end by 2 bases, with 7 bases between. This CDR3 is built from 13 residues. Written as DNA, the CDR3 is TGTGCCAGCAGTTTTAAATCGAACTATGGCTACACCTTC. Its protein is CASSFKSNYGYTF.

The J gene is TRBJ2-7, the V gene TRBV5-1, with a weak D call TRBD1 (6 bases). From germline, CDR1 is SGHRS and CDR2 YFSETQ. This CDR3 is built from 15 residues. Trimming cost V 0 bases and J 6 bases, with 16 bases left between them. The CDR3 nucleotides are TGCGCCAGCAGCTTGGGAGCTGTGGGGGCTATCGAGCAGTACTTC. It yields the protein CASSLGAVGAIEQYF.

J is TRBJ2-7 and V is TRBV30, with 9 bases that match TRBD1. V lost 2 bases to trimming and J lost 4 bases; unmatched junction nucleotides: 6. The CDR3 runs to 14 residues. Looked up from germline, CDR1 is GTSNPN and CDR2 is SVGIG (reference sequence). The CDR3: CAWSRGDRDYEQYF. In DNA, the CDR3 is TGTGCCTGGAGTAGGGGGGACAGGGATTACGAGCAGTACTTC.

The rearrangement uses TRBV10-3 and TRBJ1-1; D unresolved. This CDR3 has 13 amino acids. Germline V gives CDR1 ENHRY, CDR2 SYGVKD. Trimming took off 4 bases at V and 1 base at J, with 7 bases between the two ends. CDR3 amino acids: CAISGPRNTEAFF. CDR3 sequence (DNA): TGTGCCATCAGTGGCCCAAGGAACACTGAAGCTTTCTTT.

This clonotype was recorded many times. The chain recombines TRBV18 with TRBJ1-1; possible D gene TRBD1, 5 bases. V lost 2 bases and J lost 11, with 12 bases in between. This CDR3 has 12 amino acids. Germline CDR1 reads KGHSH; CDR2 reads LQKENI. The CDR3 region is CASSPGGDLAFF. As DNA, the CDR3 is TGTGCCAGCTCACCAGGGGGGGATTTGGCTTTCTTT.

This clonotype was observed a few times. This chain connects TRBV29-1 to TRBJ2-2; D is unresolved. This CDR3 region has 14 residues. V shed 4 bases and J shed 3 bases, with 12 bases lying between them. Germline values: CDR1 SQVTM, CDR2 ANQGSEA. The CDR3 region has the DNA TGCAGCGTTGGTTGGAGAGAGTACACCGGGGAGCTGTTTTTT. This sequence encodes CSVGWREYTGELFF.

This clonotype appeared many times. This chain connects TRBV27 to TRBJ1-5; 9 positions match TRBD1. CDR1 and CDR2 from the germline V gene are MNHEY and SMNVEV (reference sequence). The junction had 13 bases not matched to a gene; V was cut back by 10 bases and J by 0 bases. The CDR3 loop spans 17 amino acids. CDR3 in DNA: TGTGCCACCTCCGGGACAGGGAACCCCATTAGCAATCAGCCCCAGCATTTT. Translation: CATSGTGNPISNQPQHF.

Comments on this clonotype: Since a much larger clone is just one base distant, this may be a read error. This chain connects TRBV20-1 to TRBJ2-7, with no clear D. CDR3 length: 12 residues. Trimming cost V 1 base and J 8 bases, with 12 bases left between them. CDR1 and CDR2 (germline): DFQATT, SNEGSKA (reference sequence). CDR3 nucleotide sequence: TGCAGTGCTAGAGCGGTATCGAACAAGCAGTACTTC. It is translated as CSARAVSNKQYF.

This clonotype was found a few times. The J gene is TRBJ1-2, the V gene TRBV10-3; 7 bases match TRBD1. The CDR3 covers 15 residues. In germline, CDR1 is ENHRY, CDR2 SYGVKD. V dropped 0 bases and J dropped 4; count of bases not matched to a gene: 5. The CDR3 here is CAISESEGASYGYTF. In nucleotides, the CDR3 is TGTGCCATCAGTGAGTCGGAGGGGGCCTCCTATGGCTACACCTTC.

This clonotype was counted many times. The rearrangement uses TRBV5-1 and TRBJ2-4, with 11 bases lining up with TRBD2. Germline V CDR1 and CDR2: SGHRS, YFSETQ. V trimming: 4 bases; J trimming: 1 base; junction bases outside the gene matches: 25. CDR3 length: 23 residues. The CDR3 DNA sequence: TGCGCCAGCAGCCCGGAGGGACTCCGGGCACTAGCGGGAGTGACAGGGGCCAAAAACATTCAGTACTTC. As protein: CASSPEGLRALAGVTGAKNIQYF.

The CDR3 DNA is TGTGCCAGCAGCTCGTTTGGGGCAGGGACTCAGCCCCAGCATTTT. Its protein product is CASSSFGAGTQPQHF. J is TRBJ1-5 and V is TRBV7-2; tentative D call: TRBD1 (5 bases). Germline-derived CDR1 and CDR2 are SGHTA and FQGNSA. This CDR3 is built from 15 residues. Trimming cost V 4 bases and J 6 bases, with 16 bases left between them.

J is TRBJ2-3 and V is TRBV9, with D perhaps assigned TRBD1 or TRBD2 (5 bases each). In germline, CDR1 is SGDLS, CDR2 YYNGEE. V shed 0 bases and J shed 4 bases, with 12 bases lying between them. The CDR3 is 15 amino acids. The CDR3 DNA sequence: TGTGCCAGCAGCGTAGGTCGATTGGGGGCAGATACGCAGTATTTT. This gives the protein CASSVGRLGADTQYF.

This clonotype has a count of ten or more. V and J are TRBV30 and TRBJ1-1, with D possibly TRBD1 on 5 matching bases. V was cut by 3 bases and J by 7 bases, with 18 bases left in between. The CDR3 has 14 amino acids. The germline V gene has CDR1 GTSNPN and CDR2 SVGIG (reference sequence). The CDR3 DNA reads TGTGCCTGGAGGCTCCAGGGAAGGGGAGGTGAAGCTTTCTTT. As protein: CAWRLQGRGGEAFF. The whole variable domain, remainder taken from reference TRBV30 and TRBJ1-1, is SQTIHQWPATLVQPVGSPLSLECTVEGTSNPNLYWYRQAAGRGLQLLFYSVGIGQISSEVPQNLSASRPQDRQFILSSKKLLLSDSGFYLCAWRLQGRGGEAFFGQGTRLTVV.